A single TCR beta chain is shown here with its context. Its antigen is unidentified. Libraries were prepared by immunoSEQ multiplex PCR; TCRdb keeps only in-frame clonotypes and omits some of them. The sample has about 5,000 clones; roughly 87% are singletons. These data originate in a study of blood T cell dynamics during melanoma immunotherapy. The wider study: Standard first-line treatment here was pembrolizumab or nivolumab plus ipilimumab in metastatic melanoma. Study-wide points: Disease-control patients' PBMC repertoires became either more clonal or more diverse at W3.

This sample's time point: pre-treatment baseline. Per germline, CDR1 SGHDN and CDR2 FVKESK. The CDR3 covers 12 residues. The V end lost 4 bases, the J end lost 0 bases, and 3 bases lay between the germline ends. This TCR was sampled from a human donor with melanoma. Sequences were derived from blood, sampled from a patient treated with checkpoint blockade. V usage is TRBV14 and J usage is TRBJ1-2; D gene ambiguous. The CDR3 nucleotides are TGTGCCAGCAGCCTCACTAACTATGGCTACACCTTC. It encodes CASSLTNYGYTF.